The 24 T cell receptor beta chains given below trace back to one sample, sequenced in a study of cytomegalovirus exposure and HLA in healthy donors. Profiled with immunoSEQ multiplex PCR; TCRdb holds only in-frame clones, not every one. The data contain fewer than 120,000 clones, over 85% of them singletons. The sequencing input was PBMCs. The source is a woman younger than 30 in good health and CMV-seronegative.

This chain joins TRBV15 and TRBJ2-1; weak D call: TRBD1 (6 bases). Germline V CDR1 and CDR2: LNHNV, YYDKDF (reference sequence). The CDR3 consists of 16 residues. The germline V and J ends were trimmed by 0 bases and 9 bases, with 18 bases remaining between them. This chain's CDR3 is CATSRDIQGSRFEQFF. In nucleotides, the CDR3 is TGTGCCACCAGCAGAGACATACAGGGATCGAGATTTGAGCAGTTCTTC. Drawing the rest from reference TRBV15 and TRBJ2-1, the complete variable domain is DAMVIQNPRYQVTQFGKPVTLSCSQTLNHNVMYWYQQKSSQAPKLLFHYYDKDFNNEADTPDNFQSRRPNTSFCFLDIRSPGLGDTAMYLCATSRDIQGSRFEQFFGPGTRLTVL.

The chain is built from TRBV27 and TRBJ2-1; D might be TRBD2 (5 bases). Deletions cut 4 bases from V and 0 bases from J, with 10 bases between. Looked up from germline, CDR1 is MNHEY and CDR2 is SMNVEV (reference sequence). This CDR3 is 15 amino acids long. The CDR3, as DNA: TGTGCCAGCAGTTCTCATACTAGCTCCTACAATGAGCAGTTCTTC. This gives the protein CASSSHTSSYNEQFF.

The CDR3 bases are TGTGCCAGCAGTGACTCCGGGACAGGGGGTAAAGATACGCAGTATTTT. Its protein product is CASSDSGTGGKDTQYF. This chain links TRBV6-4 with TRBJ2-3, with TRBD1 matching over 11 bases. V was clipped by 0 bases and J by 5 bases; unmatched bases: 4. Germline CDR1 and CDR2: MRHNA and SNTAGT. The CDR3 consists of 16 residues.

The rearrangement uses TRBV4-3 and TRBJ2-1; tentatively, D is TRBD1 (5 bases). V lost 1 base to trimming and J lost 7 bases, with 8 bases between them. The CDR3 runs to 13 residues. CDR1 is LGHNA, CDR2 YSLEER, per germline. CDR3 DNA sequence: TGCGCCAGCAGCCAAGGGGGCAGGAATGAGCAGTTCTTC. Encoded protein: CASSQGGRNEQFF.

Notes on this clone: Other DNA sequences in the same sample also yield this CDR3. This chain uses TRBV5-1 with TRBJ2-2; D call uncertain. This CDR3 spans 14 amino acids. The germline gives CDR1 SGHRS, CDR2 YFSETQ. Trimming left V 0 bases short and J 2 bases short, with 5 bases between. The CDR3 loop reads CASSLGGNTGELFF. For the CDR3, the DNA is TGCGCCAGCAGCTTGGGAGGAAACACCGGGGAGCTGTTTTTT.

The chain has TRBV5-1 and TRBJ2-7; D might be TRBD2 (5 bases). The ends were cut back, 4 bases at V and 7 bases at J, with 15 bases in the middle. The CDR3 runs to 13 residues. The germline V gene has CDR1 SGHRS and CDR2 YFSETQ. CDR3 nucleotide sequence: TGCGCCAGCAGCCAAGGGATCACGGGGGAGCAGTACTTC. Translated, it gives CASSQGITGEQYF.

This rearrangement joins TRBV7-8 to TRBJ2-7; TRBD1 aligns across 12 bases. The CDR3 sequence is 15 residues long. V shed 6 bases, J shed 4 bases, and the junction held 7 bases outside the gene matches. Germline V CDR1 and CDR2: SGHVS, FQNEAQ. The DNA of the CDR3 is TGTGCCAGCAGGCGACCGGGACAGGGGGCGTACGAGCAGTACTTC. As protein: CASRRPGQGAYEQYF.

The chain recombines TRBV5-1 with TRBJ1-2; D perhaps matches TRBD1 (6 bases). The CDR3 extends over 15 amino acids. Germline assignment: CDR1 SGHRS and CDR2 YFSETQ. Trimming cost V 4 bases and J 5 bases, with 18 bases left between them. CDR3 nucleotide sequence: TGCGCCAGCAGCCGGACAGAAGAAATGGGGTATGGCTACACCTTC. Amino acids: CASSRTEEMGYGYTF.

This CDR3 is CASSFPGTRRADTQYF. The CDR3 coding sequence is TGTGCCAGCAGCTTCCCCGGGACTAGGCGGGCAGATACGCAGTATTTT. The chain recombines TRBV11-1 with TRBJ2-3, with 8 bases that match TRBD2. The germline V gene encodes CDR1 SGHAT and CDR2 FQDESV (reference sequence). The CDR3 is 16 amino acids. V was pared by 3 bases and J by 4 bases, with 9 bases of the junction left unmatched.

This clone was picked up one time. The chain employs TRBV7-9 and TRBJ2-1, with 11 positions matching TRBD2. With 5 bases clipped from V and 7 bases from J, the junction kept 10 bases outside the gene matches. The CDR3 contains 16 residues. CDR1 is SEHNR and CDR2 is FQNEAQ in the germline V gene (reference sequence). CDR3 protein: CASSPIAGGPGNEQFF. DNA for the CDR3: TGTGCCAGCAGCCCCATAGCGGGAGGGCCTGGAAATGAGCAGTTCTTC.

J is TRBJ2-6 and V is TRBV5-5; D is possibly TRBD1 (6 bases). The ends were cut back, 3 bases at V and 0 bases at J, with 16 bases in the middle. CDR3 length equals 18 residues. Germline V gene lookup returns CDR1 SGHKS and CDR2 YYEKEE (reference sequence). This CDR3 is CASSSSRQASSGANVLTF. The CDR3 DNA reads as TGTGCCAGCAGCTCATCTAGACAGGCAAGCTCTGGGGCCAACGTCCTGACTTTC.

This chain joins TRBV29-1 and TRBJ2-2; 10 bases are a match to TRBD1. Trimming removed 6 bases from V and 4 bases from J; junction bases left unmatched: 5. CDR1 is SQVTM, CDR2 ANQGSEA, per germline. CDR3 size: 14 residues. In DNA form, the CDR3 reads TGCAGCGTCGGACAGGGGGGACGCACCGGGGAGCTGTTTTTT. Protein product: CSVGQGGRTGELFF.

J is TRBJ2-7 and V is TRBV7-6; 8 bases align to TRBD2. Germline V gene sequence: CDR1 SGHVS, CDR2 FNYEAQ. The V and J ends lost 7 bases and 5 bases, in that order; junction bases with no gene match: 10. This CDR3 has 14 residues. CDR3 in DNA: TGTGCCAGCACCCCTCGGGCGGGAGGAAACGAGCAGTACTTC. Its protein is CASTPRAGGNEQYF.

The chain joins TRBV27 to TRBJ2-6, with 8 bases that match TRBD2. Germline-derived CDR1 and CDR2 are MNHEY and SMNVEV (reference sequence). V lost 5 bases, J lost 0 bases, and 9 bases stayed unmatched. The CDR3 is made up of 18 amino acids. CDR3 sequence: CASSQRGRWSSGANVLTF. The CDR3 DNA follows: TGTGCCAGCAGTCAGCGGGGGCGGTGGAGCTCTGGGGCCAACGTCCTGACTTTC. Complete variable domain (other parts from reference TRBV27 and TRBJ2-6): EAQVTQNPRYLITVTGKKLTVTCSQNMNHEYMSWYRQDPGLGLRQIYYSMNVEVTDKGDVPEGYKVSRKEKRNFPLILESPSPNQTSLYFCASSQRGRWSSGANVLTFGAGSRLTVL.

The chain employs TRBV5-4 and TRBJ1-1, with TRBD1 as a possible D gene (6 bases). Germline lookup yields CDR1 SGHNT and CDR2 YYREEE (reference sequence). V gave up 0 bases and J gave up 4 bases, with 7 bases separating them. The CDR3 sequence is 13 residues long. CDR3 residues: CASSLGGGTEAFF. The CDR3 region has the DNA TGTGCCAGCAGCTTGGGAGGGGGCACTGAAGCTTTCTTT.

The chain carries TRBV7-2 and TRBJ2-7; 11 nucleotides align to TRBD2. The germline V gene encodes CDR1 SGHTA and CDR2 FQGNSA. Trimming cost V 5 bases and J 4 bases; bases outside gene matches: 7. CDR3 length equals 15 residues. CDR3 DNA sequence: TGTGCCAGCAGCCTAACTAGCGGGAGCGTGTACGAGCAGTACTTC. It specifies CASSLTSGSVYEQYF.

This chain connects TRBV5-4 to TRBJ2-2, with 7 bases matching TRBD2. The V segment lost 0 bases and the J segment 6 bases; nucleotides outside the gene matches: 17. Germline V gene lookup returns CDR1 SGHNT and CDR2 YYREEE (reference sequence). The CDR3 extends over 19 amino acids. Here the CDR3 reads CASSLVSASGHQGPGELFF. CDR3 coding DNA: TGTGCCAGCAGCTTGGTTTCGGCTAGCGGACATCAGGGTCCCGGGGAGCTGTTTTTT.

The rearrangement links TRBV7-9 to TRBJ1-2; possibly TRBD1 for D (5 bases). CDR1 is SEHNR, CDR2 FQNEAQ, per germline (reference sequence). CDR3 size: 17 residues. V lost 3 bases and J 0 bases, leaving 17 bases between the germline ends. In nucleotides, the CDR3 is TGTGCCAGCAGCTTTAGTCAATCCAGGGAATCTAACTATGGCTACACCTTC. Translated, it gives CASSFSQSRESNYGYTF.

The sample holds one count of this clone. V gene TRBV6-6 combines with J gene TRBJ2-5; D perhaps matches TRBD1 (5 bases). This CDR3 has 14 residues. V dropped 6 bases and J dropped 4 bases, with 15 bases sitting between them. Looked up from germline, CDR1 is MNHNY and CDR2 is SVGAGI (reference sequence). The CDR3 nucleotides are TGTGCCAGCAGCCGCCGTGGGGCCCTAGAGACCCAGTACTTC. It specifies CASSRRGALETQYF.

V is TRBV9 and J is TRBJ2-1; D may be TRBD2 (6 bases). CDR1 and CDR2 (germline): SGDLS, YYNGEE. Deletions cut 3 bases from V and 7 bases from J, with 23 bases between. The CDR3 loop spans 17 amino acids. The CDR3, as DNA: TGTGCCAGCAGCGCGCGGGACGGCGGGCCATATCGGAATGAGCAGTTCTTC. It codes for CASSARDGGPYRNEQFF.

The CDR3: CASSLQGASNEKLFF. DNA for the CDR3: TGCGCCAGCAGCCTCCAGGGGGCAAGTAATGAAAAACTGTTTTTT. The genes are TRBV5-1 and TRBJ1-4, with 8 bases matching TRBD1. With V trimmed by 4 bases and J by 4 bases, 6 bases remained unmatched. This CDR3 has 15 residues. The germline V gene encodes CDR1 SGHRS and CDR2 YFSETQ.

This chain connects TRBV9 to TRBJ2-2, with D tentatively TRBD2 (5 bases). V was cut by 8 bases and J by 4 bases, with 18 bases left in between. The CDR3 covers 15 residues. CDR1 is SGDLS and CDR2 is YYNGEE in the germline V gene. In DNA form, the CDR3 reads TGTGCCAGGAGGCTCGAGAGCCGGGGCACCGGGGAGCTGTTTTTT. Its translation: CARRLESRGTGELFF.

The chain employs TRBV27 and TRBJ2-2, with D hard to call. CDR1 is MNHEY, CDR2 SMNVEV, per germline (reference sequence). V was shortened by 5 bases and J by 5 bases, with 3 bases between the two germline ends. The CDR3 totals 11 residues. The CDR3 coding sequence is TGTGCCAGCAGTCTGACCGGGGAGCTGTTTTTT. The encoded protein is CASSLTGELFF.

V and J are TRBV6-4 and TRBJ2-2; TRBD1 aligns across 8 bases. V shed 2 bases, J shed 2 bases, and the junction held 10 bases outside the gene matches. The length of the CDR3 is 18 residues. In germline, CDR1 is MRHNA, CDR2 SNTAGT. The chain's CDR3 is CASSDPTQGTGNTGELFF. The CDR3 bases are TGTGCCAGCAGTGACCCGACTCAGGGGACAGGTAACACCGGGGAGCTGTTTTTT.